Below, 18 T cell receptor beta chains from the same sample are listed, as sequenced in a study of cytomegalovirus exposure and HLA in healthy donors. Only in-frame clones appear in the TCRdb table, and some are missing; sequencing was by immunoSEQ multiplex PCR. Of some 100,000 clones listed, about nine tenths are singletons. Sequenced material: PBMCs. Source of these receptors: a woman aged 18-29 years in good health and CMV-seronegative.

This clone was found once. The chain recombines TRBV7-9 with TRBJ1-1; no clear D. V was shortened by 5 bases and J by 0 bases, with 13 bases between the two germline ends. The germline V gene encodes CDR1 SEHNR and CDR2 FQNEAQ (reference sequence). CDR3 size: 15 residues. In DNA form, the CDR3 reads TGTGCCAGCAGCCCTACTTTCCCGTTGAACACTGAAGCTTTCTTT. This sequence encodes CASSPTFPLNTEAFF. Combining the CDR3 with reference TRBV7-9 and TRBJ1-1 gives the whole variable domain DTGVSQNPRHKITKRGQNVTFRCDPISEHNRLYWYRQTLGQGPEFLTYFQNEAQLEKSRLLSDRFSAERPKGSFSTLEIQRTEQGDSAMYLCASSPTFPLNTEAFFGQGTRLTVV.

This chain connects TRBV6-6 to TRBJ1-5, with 9 bases identical to TRBD1. The trim removed 6 bases at V and 3 bases at J, leaving 6 bases unmatched. Germline CDR1 reads MNHNY; CDR2 reads SVGAGI (reference sequence). The CDR3 totals 15 residues. The chain's CDR3 is CASRETGGVNQPQHF. The CDR3 nucleotides read TGTGCCAGCAGGGAAACAGGGGGCGTCAATCAGCCCCAGCATTTT.

This clone was observed a few times. The J gene is TRBJ2-7, the V gene TRBV2; TRBD1 aligns across 7 bases. Germline-derived CDR1 and CDR2 are SNHLY and FYNNEI. Trimming took 6 bases from V and 5 from J; bases not matched to a gene: 16. The CDR3 sequence is 16 residues long. CDR3 in DNA: TGTGCCAGCAGGGTAGATCTCTCGACAGGGAAAAACGAGCAGTACTTC. Translating it yields CASRVDLSTGKNEQYF.

The chain is built from TRBV5-1 and TRBJ2-1, with D maybe TRBD2 (6 bases). Between the trimmed V and J ends, which lost 0 bases and 0 bases, there was a span of 10 bases. This CDR3 has 16 residues. Germline values: CDR1 SGHRS, CDR2 YFSETQ. The CDR3 DNA reads as TGCGCCAGCAGCTTGGGGGGGGTTTACTCCTACAATGAGCAGTTCTTC. This encodes CASSLGGVYSYNEQFF.

This sequence joins TRBV2 and TRBJ2-5; 12 nucleotides match TRBD2. CDR3 length equals 15 residues. Germline lookup yields CDR1 SNHLY and CDR2 FYNNEI. The trim removed 6 bases at V and 4 bases at J, leaving 6 bases unmatched. In DNA form, the CDR3 reads TGTGCCAGCAGGCCTAGCGGGGGGGTGTTAGAGACCCAGTACTTC. Protein sequence: CASRPSGGVLETQYF.

This chain links TRBV7-3 with TRBJ2-7; D might be TRBD2 (6 bases). Trimming removed 3 bases from V and 12 bases from J, with 18 bases in between. The CDR3 runs 13 residues. In germline, CDR1 is SGHTA, CDR2 FQGTGA. In nucleotides, the CDR3 is TGTGCCAGCAGCTTCATACAAGGGGAGGCCACGTACTTC. Its protein product is CASSFIQGEATYF.

V is TRBV29-1 and J is TRBJ2-4; D is uncertain. Per the germline V gene, CDR1 is SQVTM and CDR2 is ANQGSEA. CDR3 length: 13 residues. V gave up 8 bases and J gave up 0 bases, with 11 bases separating them. The CDR3 bases are TGCAGCTTCAAGCCATCAGCCAAAAACATTCAGTACTTC. Amino acid sequence: CSFKPSAKNIQYF. The whole variable domain, remainder taken from reference TRBV29-1 and TRBJ2-4, is SAVISQKPSRDICQRGTSLTIQCQVDSQVTMMFWYRQQPGQSLTLIATANQGSEATYESGFVIDKFPISRPNLTFSTLTVSNMSPEDSSIYLCSFKPSAKNIQYFGAGTRLSVL.

The chain recombines TRBV28 with TRBJ1-5; D gene unclear. The germline V and J ends were trimmed by 7 bases and 3 bases, with 16 bases remaining between them. This CDR3 is built from 15 residues. Germline values: CDR1 MDHEN, CDR2 SYDVKM. CDR3 nucleotide sequence: TGTGCCAGCACCCCGATAGGGAGTCCCAATCAGCCCCAGCATTTT. Its protein product is CASTPIGSPNQPQHF.

The gene calls are TRBV4-3 and TRBJ2-1; TRBD2 matches 11 bases. CDR3 length: 19 amino acids. Germline V gene lookup returns CDR1 LGHNA and CDR2 YSLEER. V trimming: 4 bases; J trimming: 0 bases; junction bases outside the gene matches: 11. CDR3 DNA: TGCGCCAGCAGCCCCTTGACTAGCGGGGACCGAAGCTCCTACAATGAGCAGTTCTTC. Its translation: CASSPLTSGDRSSYNEQFF.

The chain joins TRBV15 to TRBJ2-1, with D perhaps matching TRBD1 (6 bases). Per the germline V gene, CDR1 is LNHNV and CDR2 is YYDKDF (reference sequence). This CDR3 spans 16 amino acids. Trimming pared 1 base from V and 2 bases from J, leaving 12 bases between. CDR3 sequence: CATSRASGDPYNEQFF. The DNA of the CDR3 is TGTGCCACCAGCAGAGCGTCAGGGGACCCCTACAATGAGCAGTTCTTC.

Notes on this clone: The sample carries other DNA sequences with the same CDR3. This chain links TRBV5-1 with TRBJ2-1; possibly TRBD2 for D (5 bases). CDR3 length: 15 residues. Germline assignment: CDR1 SGHRS and CDR2 YFSETQ. Trimming took 0 bases from V and 0 from J, leaving 7 bases between them. Written as DNA, the CDR3 is TGCGCCAGCAGCTTGGGCGGGTCCTCCTACAATGAGCAGTTCTTC. Translating it yields CASSLGGSSYNEQFF.

This sequence joins TRBV4-3 and TRBJ2-3, with a tentative D call TRBD2 (6 bases). The CDR3 consists of 13 residues. Germline V lookup: CDR1 LGHNA, CDR2 YSLEER. V was cut by 4 bases and J by 6 bases, with 11 bases left in between. As DNA, the CDR3 is TGCGCCAGCAGCCCGCGGGGCCGGGATACGCAGTATTTT. Protein product: CASSPRGRDTQYF.

This clone was recorded only once. The V gene is TRBV28, the J gene TRBJ1-4; possibly TRBD1 for D (6 bases). This CDR3 is 15 amino acids long. Trimming left V 3 bases short and J 4 bases short, with 12 bases between. Germline V CDR1 and CDR2: MDHEN, SYDVKM. CDR3 region: CASSFQQGYNEKLFF. DNA for the CDR3: TGTGCCAGCAGTTTTCAACAGGGCTATAATGAAAAACTGTTTTTT. Filled out from reference TRBV28 and TRBJ1-4, the complete variable domain reads DVKVTQSSRYLVKRTGEKVFLECVQDMDHENMFWYRQDPGLGLRLIYFSYDVKMKEKGDIPEGYSVSREKKERFSLILESASTNQTSMYLCASSFQQGYNEKLFFGSGTQLSVL.

This chain joins TRBV5-1 and TRBJ1-2, with a weak D call TRBD1 (5 bases). The CDR3 sequence is 12 residues long. Per the germline V gene, CDR1 is SGHRS and CDR2 is YFSETQ. The V gene lost 3 bases and the J gene lost 8 bases, with 11 bases spanning the gap. The CDR3 region is CASSSGGGGYTF. CDR3 in DNA: TGCGCCAGCAGCTCGGGGGGGGGAGGCTACACCTTC.

V and J are TRBV7-3 and TRBJ1-2; no reliable D call. The CDR3 is made up of 11 amino acids. CDR1 and CDR2 from the germline V gene are SGHTA and FQGTGA. V was trimmed by 1 base and J by 8 bases, leaving 5 bases between them. CDR3 in amino acids: CASSLMGGYTF. CDR3 DNA sequence: TGTGCCAGCAGCTTAATGGGCGGCTACACCTTC.

The chain joins TRBV7-3 to TRBJ2-1, with D hard to call. Germline lookup yields CDR1 SGHTA and CDR2 FQGTGA. With 1 base removed from V and 5 bases from J, the gap between germline ends came to 6 bases. The CDR3 loop spans 13 amino acids. CDR3 protein: CASSLNADNEQFF. The DNA for the CDR3 is TGTGCCAGCAGCTTAAACGCGGACAATGAGCAGTTCTTC.

This sequence joins TRBV9 and TRBJ2-3, with D hard to call. There are 14 residues in the CDR3. Germline CDR1 SGDLS, CDR2 YYNGEE. Trimming left V 3 bases short and J 6 bases short, with 14 bases between. As DNA, the CDR3 is TGTGCCAGCAGCGCCACACCAATTGGTGATACGCAGTATTTT. Translation: CASSATPIGDTQYF.

V and J are TRBV15 and TRBJ1-1; a weak D match, TRBD1 (5 bases). The CDR3 consists of 15 residues. Germline V gives CDR1 LNHNV, CDR2 YYDKDF (reference sequence). V shed 4 bases and J shed 7 bases, with 19 bases lying between them. The CDR3 spells CATSNPGAPRVEAFF. CDR3 bases: TGTGCCACCAGCAATCCTGGGGCCCCGCGAGTTGAAGCTTTCTTT. Complete variable domain (other parts from reference TRBV15 and TRBJ1-1): DAMVIQNPRYQVTQFGKPVTLSCSQTLNHNVMYWYQQKSSQAPKLLFHYYDKDFNNEADTPDNFQSRRPNTSFCFLDIRSPGLGDTAMYLCATSNPGAPRVEAFFGQGTRLTVV.